This entry lists 5 T cell receptor beta chains sequenced from one sample in a study of shared clonotypes between healthy human individuals. CD45RO-negative CD8 cells positively selected for CCR7 made up the naive population, which excluded terminally differentiated effector memory CD45RA+ cells. The assay was immunoSEQ multiplex PCR, and TCRdb's table has in-frame clones only and misses some. The sample has roughly 2 million clones, just under 95% seen once. The sequenced sample consisted of naive CD8+ T cells sorted from blood. All receptors derive from a man between 18 and 35 years old in good health.

This clone was seen once. V is TRBV4-1 and J is TRBJ2-1; D ambiguous. CDR3 length equals 15 residues. Germline V gene sequence: CDR1 MGHRA, CDR2 YSYEKL. V lost 4 bases to trimming and J lost 4 bases, with 14 bases between them. The CDR3 DNA follows: TGCGCCAGCAGCCGTGAGTCAGGACCTTACAATGAGCAGTTCTTC. Protein sequence: CASSRESGPYNEQFF.

With respect to this clone: This specimen includes other DNA sequences encoding the same CDR3. V usage is TRBV4-3 and J usage is TRBJ1-5; D is uncertain. V was cut by 1 base and J by 0 bases, with 7 bases left in between. Germline V gives CDR1 LGHNA, CDR2 YSLEER. The CDR3 runs to 15 residues. CDR3: CASSQGVYSNQPQHF. In DNA form, the CDR3 reads TGCGCCAGCAGCCAAGGGGTGTATAGCAATCAGCCCCAGCATTTT.

Only one count was recorded for this clone. The chain is built from TRBV19 and TRBJ2-6; TRBD2 might be the D (6 bases). V was shortened by 7 bases and J by 2 bases, with 21 bases between the two germline ends. The CDR3 loop spans 18 amino acids. The germline gives CDR1 LNHDA, CDR2 SQIVND (reference sequence). CDR3 DNA sequence: TGTGCCAGTACTTCCATGGGGGGAACTCTAGCTGGGGCCAACGTCCTGACTTTC. This codes for CASTSMGGTLAGANVLTF.

The chain recombines TRBV2 with TRBJ2-7; unclear D gene. Trimming took 1 base from V and 0 from J, leaving 13 bases between them. The CDR3 is made up of 16 amino acids. CDR1 and CDR2 from the germline V gene are SNHLY and FYNNEI. DNA for the CDR3: TGTGCCAGCAGTGAAGAGGCAGGCATTAGCTCCTACGAGCAGTACTTC. Residues: CASSEEAGISSYEQYF. The whole variable domain, remainder taken from reference TRBV2 and TRBJ2-7, is EPEVTQTPSHQVTQMGQEVILRCVPISNHLYFYWYRQILGQKVEFLVSFYNNEISEKSEIFDDQFSVERPDGSNFTLKIRSTKLEDSAMYFCASSEEAGISSYEQYFGPGTRLTVT.

The chain carries TRBV5-1 and TRBJ2-7, with 14 bases fitting TRBD2. Germline V gene data show CDR1 as SGHRS and CDR2 as YFSETQ. There are 16 residues in the CDR3. V was clipped by 3 bases and J by 5 bases; unmatched bases: 7. Written as DNA, the CDR3 is TGCGCCAGCAGCTCGCGACTAGCGGGGGGGAGGGACGAGCAGTACTTC. Residues: CASSSRLAGGRDEQYF.